Sequencing of this TCR beta chain was carried out in a study of vaccination and CD4 T cells after COVID-19 (dated by TCRdb to the early 2020s). At the level of the whole study: Every convalescent patient had a positive nasal swab PCR test for SARS-CoV-2, with mild disease in 8 to 10 patients and severe disease in one. Post-vaccine blood samples were obtained a median of about 77 days after the second vaccine dose, with a range of 14 to 241 days. The cultures were stimulated with overlapping spike peptide pools from SARS-CoV-2 and from the common cold coronaviruses HCoV-NL63, HCoV-OC43 and HCoV-229E. As controls, cultures received a CEFX viral epitope pool (the positive control), an HIV-1 Nef peptide pool (the negative control), or no peptide at all. Participants got two doses of the Pfizer-BioNTech BNT162b2 vaccine (n=8) or two doses of the Moderna mRNA-1273 vaccine (n=2). The spike-specific CD4+ TCR repertoire was compared before and after mRNA vaccination in over 9 COVID-19 convalescent patients and several infection-naive healthy vaccine recipients. The convalescent cohort comprised six males and four females, including two Hispanic individuals, seven Caucasians, two Asians and one multiracial person. Post-COVID blood samples were collected from convalescent patients a median of approximately 93 days after diagnosis, with a range of roughly 30 to 161 days. Overall study results and their limits: An increase in the median number of SARS-CoV-2-reactive clonotypes from 20 to 25 after infection to roughly 38 after vaccination was observed, but the change was not found to be significant. In convalescent patients, a median around 86% of post-vaccine SARS-CoV-2-reactive clones were detected only after vaccination, and vaccine-specific priming was suggested by this finding. Relatively few convalescent patients were included in the study, and early timepoints after natural infection were not analyzed. Nearly all vaccine-specific clones in convalescent patients (304 of 307) were mono-reactive for SARS-CoV-2 spike rather than cross-reactive with common cold coronaviruses.

V loses 3 bases, J loses 0 bases, and the germline ends lie 6 bases apart. Counted from cysteine to phenylalanine, this CDR3 has 14 amino acids. The DNA shown is the 42-base CDR3, in frame from base 1. As to this clonotype: This clone's antigen is unknown. The record has no base qualities; no much larger clone is one base away.

The protocol used for the library was PCR. At the Johns Hopkins FTIC core, DNA from the cultured CD4+ T cells underwent TCR sequencing with the Oncomine TCR Beta short-read assay. The QIAamp micro DNA kit was used to extract genomic DNA from the cultured CD4+ T cells. The Oncomine TCR Beta libraries from cultured CD4+ T cells were pooled using unique dual indexes and then sequenced on an Illumina iSeq 100. Processing in the source paper ran as follows. Non-productive sequences were removed, and CDR3s that did not start with C, did not end with F or W, or were shorter than 7 amino acids were discarded. Antigen-specific clonotypes were identified with the MANAFEST web application by comparing peptide-stimulated wells with reference and other culture wells. To be called positive, a clone needed an FDR below 0.05, an odds ratio above 5, and a productive frequency above 0.1% in at least two of three replicate wells. Cross-reactive clonotypes were defined as significantly expanded in both SARS-CoV-2 spike wells and at least one common cold coronavirus spike condition. CDR3 homology was assessed with Levenshtein distances (stringdist) and unrooted phylogenetic trees (ape) in R version 3.6.1. TCRdb redid the processing of the public reads, applying fastp at Q25 and MiXCR, and retained in-frame beta chains. Rows merge per CDR3 protein into single entries with the most common DNA and genes. The V and J calls here are based on TCRdb, not the publication. A total of almost 15,000 distinct CDR3 sequences appear in this sample, less than 70% of them only once. About 4.5% of the sample lies in the top ten.

Read against the paper, the sample's treatment or condition label means: roughly 11-day PBMC culture with coronavirus spike peptide pools or control peptides (ViraFEST assay). The study used the ViraFEST assay, which expanded antigen-specific T cells with peptide pools and then identified expanded clonotypes by TCR sequencing. The positive SARS-CoV-2 PCR tests of the convalescent patients were dated from March to December 2020, before the Alpha, Beta and Delta variants emerged in the United States. Each well held under 2.5 million PBMCs cultured in IMDM containing approximately 5% human AB serum and approximately 9.6 IU/ml IL-2, with around 9.7 ug/ml peptide pools added. Half of the culture medium was replaced with fresh IL-2-containing medium on days 3 and 7. After 10 to 11 days of culture, CD4+ T cells were isolated by negative selection using the EasySep CD4+ T cell isolation kit. PBMCs were separated from whole blood using Ficoll-Paque Plus gradient centrifugation and then either used fresh or cryopreserved at -140C. Culture conditions were generally each tested in triplicate wells.

The V and J genes are TRBV12-3 or TRBV12-4 and TRBJ2-4; the D gene is unclear. The sequence derives from a human donor who had recovered from COVID-19. Sample: CD4+ T cells from blood, cultured in vitro, taken before SARS-CoV-2 vaccination. The CDR3 has the sequence CASSFSSAKNIQYF. Read as DNA, the sequence is TGTGCCAGCAGTTTCAGCTCAGCCAAAAACATTCAGTACTTC.